Listed below are T cell receptor beta chains from one sample, sequenced in a study of CD8 T cells in Susac syndrome. TCRdb re-called the immunoSEQ multiplex PCR reads with MiXCR, one entry per CDR3 protein. The table shows approximately 130,000 distinct CDR3 sequences, with 94% occurring only once. The sample consisted of CD4+ T cells from PBMCs. Source of these receptors: a human donor in good health. CDR3s include the opening cysteine and the closing phenylalanine or tryptophan. D genes are given only for firm matches. Only some rows state a clone size, as once, few, many or a class for expanded clones.

j_call | v_call | d_call | clone_size | cdr3_nt | cdr3_aa
TRBJ2-1 | TRBV12-3/TRBV12-4 | TRBD2 | NA | TGTGCCAGCAGTTTAGGTGGGAGGGAGGTTCGCAATGAGCAGTTCTTC | CASSLGGREVRNEQFF
TRBJ2-2 | TRBV12-3/TRBV12-4 | TRBD1 | NA | TGTGCCAGCAGTTTATCGACAGGGGCCAGCCAGGGGCTGTTTTTT | CASSLSTGASQGLFF
TRBJ2-7 | TRBV7-9 | NA | NA | TGTGCCAGCAGCTTAACAAACTACGAGCAGTACTTC | CASSLTNYEQYF
TRBJ2-7 | TRBV12-3/TRBV12-4 | TRBD1 | NA | TGTGCCAGCAGTCCGACAGGGGGCTACGAGCAGTACTTC | CASSPTGGYEQYF
TRBJ2-2 | TRBV5-1 | NA | NA | TGCGCCAGCAGCAAAGCGGCGGTCGGGGACACCGGGGAGCTGTTTTTT | CASSKAAVGDTGELFF
TRBJ2-6 | TRBV5-1 | NA | NA | TGCGCCAGCAGCAGAACGCGGGGGGCCAACGTCCTGACTTTC | CASSRTRGANVLTF
TRBJ1-6 | TRBV6-5 | NA | NA | TGTGCCAGCAGTTGGCTGTTATCACCCCTCCACTTT | CASSWLLSPLHF
TRBJ2-1 | TRBV29-1 | TRBD2 | once | TGCAGCGCTCTAAAGGGGCTAGCGGTGAACTCCAATGAGCAGTTCTTC | CSALKGLAVNSNEQFF
TRBJ1-2 | TRBV6-1 | NA | once | TGTGCCAGCAGTGAAATGGTTGCTTCTAACTATGGCTACACCTTC | CASSEMVASNYGYTF
TRBJ2-1 | TRBV2 | TRBD2 | NA | TGTGCCAGCAGGAGACTTGAGCGGGAGGGGAATGAGCAGTTCTTC | CASRRLEREGNEQFF